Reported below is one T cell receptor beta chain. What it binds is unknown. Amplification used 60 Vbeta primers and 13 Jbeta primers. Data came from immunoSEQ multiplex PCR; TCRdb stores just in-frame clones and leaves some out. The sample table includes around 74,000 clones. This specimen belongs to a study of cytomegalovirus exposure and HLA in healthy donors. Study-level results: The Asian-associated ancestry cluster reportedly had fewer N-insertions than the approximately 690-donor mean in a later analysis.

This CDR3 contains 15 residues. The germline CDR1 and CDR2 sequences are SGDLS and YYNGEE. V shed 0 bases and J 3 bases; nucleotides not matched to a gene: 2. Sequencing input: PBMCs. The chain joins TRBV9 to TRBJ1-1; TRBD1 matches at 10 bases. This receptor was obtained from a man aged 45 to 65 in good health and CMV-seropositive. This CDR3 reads CASSVAGTGDTEAFF. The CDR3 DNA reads TGTGCCAGCAGCGTAGCTGGGACAGGGGACACTGAAGCTTTCTTT.